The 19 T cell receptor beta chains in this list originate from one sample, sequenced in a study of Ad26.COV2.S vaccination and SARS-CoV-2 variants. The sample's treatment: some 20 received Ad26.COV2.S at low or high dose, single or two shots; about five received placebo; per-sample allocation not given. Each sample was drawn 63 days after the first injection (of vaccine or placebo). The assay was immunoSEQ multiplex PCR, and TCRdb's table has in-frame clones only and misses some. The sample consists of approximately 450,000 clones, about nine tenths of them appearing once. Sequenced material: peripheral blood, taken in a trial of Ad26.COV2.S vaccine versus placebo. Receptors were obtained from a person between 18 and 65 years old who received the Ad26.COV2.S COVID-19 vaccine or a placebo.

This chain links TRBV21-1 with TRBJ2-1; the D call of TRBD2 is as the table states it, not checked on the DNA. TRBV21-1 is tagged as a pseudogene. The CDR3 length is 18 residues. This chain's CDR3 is CASSKEVTGGPRTDEQFF. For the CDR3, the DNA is TGTGCCAGCAGCAAAGAGGTGACGGGAGGCCCACGTACCGATGAGCAGTTCTTC.

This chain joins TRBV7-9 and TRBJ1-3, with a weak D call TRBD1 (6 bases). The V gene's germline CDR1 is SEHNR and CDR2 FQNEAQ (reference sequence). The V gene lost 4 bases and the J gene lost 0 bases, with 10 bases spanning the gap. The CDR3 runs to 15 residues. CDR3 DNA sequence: TGTGCCAGCAGCTCAGGGGCCTACTCTGGAAACACCATATATTTT. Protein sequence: CASSSGAYSGNTIYF.

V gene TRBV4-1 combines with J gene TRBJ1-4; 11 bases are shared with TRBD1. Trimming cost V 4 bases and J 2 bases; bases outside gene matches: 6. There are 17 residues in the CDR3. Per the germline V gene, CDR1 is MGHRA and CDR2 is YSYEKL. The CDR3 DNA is TGCGCCAGCAGCCGAGGACAGGGGGCGTTGACTAATGAAAAACTGTTTTTT. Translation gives CASSRGQGALTNEKLFF.

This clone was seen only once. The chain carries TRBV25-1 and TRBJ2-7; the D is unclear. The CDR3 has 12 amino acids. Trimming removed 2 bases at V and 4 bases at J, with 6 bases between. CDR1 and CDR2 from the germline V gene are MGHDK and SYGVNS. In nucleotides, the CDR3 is TGTGCCAGCAGTGAACAATCGTACGAGCAGTACTTC. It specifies CASSEQSYEQYF.

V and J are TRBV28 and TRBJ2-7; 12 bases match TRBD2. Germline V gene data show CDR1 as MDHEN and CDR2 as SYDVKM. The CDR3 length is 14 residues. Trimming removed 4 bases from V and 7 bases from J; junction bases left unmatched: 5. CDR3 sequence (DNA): TGTGCCAGCAGTTCGACTAGCGGGAGCTGGGAGCAGTACTTC. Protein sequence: CASSSTSGSWEQYF.

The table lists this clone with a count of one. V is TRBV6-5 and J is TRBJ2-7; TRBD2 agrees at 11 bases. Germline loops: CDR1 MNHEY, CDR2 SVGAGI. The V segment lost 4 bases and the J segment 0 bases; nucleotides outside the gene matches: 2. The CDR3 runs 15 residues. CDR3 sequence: CASSSGLAVSYEQYF. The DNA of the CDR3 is TGTGCCAGCAGTTCGGGACTAGCGGTCTCCTACGAGCAGTACTTC.

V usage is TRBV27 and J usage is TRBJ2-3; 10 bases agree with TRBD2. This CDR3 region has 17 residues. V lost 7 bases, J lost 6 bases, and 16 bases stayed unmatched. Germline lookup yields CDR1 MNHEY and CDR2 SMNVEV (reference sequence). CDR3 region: CASNHWASGSQRDTQYF. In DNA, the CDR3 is TGTGCCAGCAACCACTGGGCTAGCGGGAGCCAGAGGGATACGCAGTATTTT.

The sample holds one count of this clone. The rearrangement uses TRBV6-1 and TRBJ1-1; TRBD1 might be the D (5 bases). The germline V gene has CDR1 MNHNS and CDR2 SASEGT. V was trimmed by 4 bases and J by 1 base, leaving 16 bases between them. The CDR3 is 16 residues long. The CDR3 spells CASSGVGQGTNTEAFF. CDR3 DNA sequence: TGTGCCAGCAGTGGGGTTGGGCAGGGTACGAACACTGAAGCTTTCTTT.

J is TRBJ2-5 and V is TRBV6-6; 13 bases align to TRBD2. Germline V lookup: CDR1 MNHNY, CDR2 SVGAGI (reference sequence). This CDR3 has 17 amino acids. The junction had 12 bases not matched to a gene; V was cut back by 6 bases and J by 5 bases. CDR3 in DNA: TGTGCCAGCAGCCGACTAGCGGGAGGTAGGGGACGGGAGACCCAGTACTTC. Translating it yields CASSRLAGGRGRETQYF.

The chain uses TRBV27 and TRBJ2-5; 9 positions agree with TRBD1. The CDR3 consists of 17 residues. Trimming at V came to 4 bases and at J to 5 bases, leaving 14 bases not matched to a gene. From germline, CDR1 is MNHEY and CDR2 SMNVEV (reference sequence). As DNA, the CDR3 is TGTGCCAGCAGTTCCCATCCAGGGACAGGGTTGGGGGAGACCCAGTACTTC. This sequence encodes CASSSHPGTGLGETQYF.

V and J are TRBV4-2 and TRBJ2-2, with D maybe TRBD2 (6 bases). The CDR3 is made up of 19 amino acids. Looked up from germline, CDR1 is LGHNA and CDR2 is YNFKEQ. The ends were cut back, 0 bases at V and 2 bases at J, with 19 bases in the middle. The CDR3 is CASSQESPFSGDNTGELFF. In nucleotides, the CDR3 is TGTGCCAGCAGCCAAGAATCCCCCTTTTCGGGGGATAACACCGGGGAGCTGTTTTTT.

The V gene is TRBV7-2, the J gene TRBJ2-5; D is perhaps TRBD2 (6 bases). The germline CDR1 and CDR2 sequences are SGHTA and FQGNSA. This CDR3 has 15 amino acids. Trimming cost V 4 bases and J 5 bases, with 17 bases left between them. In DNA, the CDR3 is TGTGCCAGCAGCTACAATAGCGGAGGCCGGGAGACCCAGTACTTC. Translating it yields CASSYNSGGRETQYF. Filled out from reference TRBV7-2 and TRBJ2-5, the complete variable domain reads GAGVSQSPSNKVTEKGKDVELRCDPISGHTALYWYRQSLGQGLEFLIYFQGNSAPDKSGLPSDRFSAERTGGSVSTLTIQRTQQEDSAVYLCASSYNSGGRETQYFGPGTRLLVL.

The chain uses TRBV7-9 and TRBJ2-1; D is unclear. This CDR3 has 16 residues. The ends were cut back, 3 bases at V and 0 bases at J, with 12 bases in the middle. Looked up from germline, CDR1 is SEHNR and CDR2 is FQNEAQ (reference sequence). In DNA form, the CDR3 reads TGTGCCAGCAGCTTTACTTCCGCCAGCTCCTACAATGAGCAGTTCTTC. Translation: CASSFTSASSYNEQFF.

The CDR3 DNA reads as TGTGCCAGCTCACCACTGGGACTAGCGCTACTAATCACAGATACGCAGTATTTT. Its translation is CASSPLGLALLITDTQYF. The chain uses TRBV18 and TRBJ2-3, with 10 bases identical to TRBD2. The V segment lost 1 base and the J segment 2 bases; nucleotides outside the gene matches: 9. The CDR3 sequence is 18 residues long. The germline gives CDR1 KGHSH, CDR2 LQKENI.

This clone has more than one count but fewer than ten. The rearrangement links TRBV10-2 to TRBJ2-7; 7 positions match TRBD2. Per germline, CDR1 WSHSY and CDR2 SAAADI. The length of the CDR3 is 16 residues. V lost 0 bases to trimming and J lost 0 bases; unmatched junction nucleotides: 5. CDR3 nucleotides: TGCGCCAGCAGTGAGTCGAGCGGGATTAGCTCCTACGAGCAGTACTTC. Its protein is CASSESSGISSYEQYF.

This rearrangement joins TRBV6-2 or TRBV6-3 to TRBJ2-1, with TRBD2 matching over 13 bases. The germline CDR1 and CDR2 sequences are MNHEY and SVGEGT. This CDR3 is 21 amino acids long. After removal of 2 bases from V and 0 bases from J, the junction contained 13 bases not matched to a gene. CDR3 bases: TGTGCCAGCAGTTACCCGTCAAGACTAGCGGGAGGTCTTCACTCCTACAATGAGCAGTTCTTC. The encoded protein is CASSYPSRLAGGLHSYNEQFF.

DNA of the CDR3: TGTGCCAGCAGCTTAGAGGAGGAAAACATTCAGTACTTC. Translation gives CASSLEEENIQYF. This rearrangement joins TRBV7-9 to TRBJ2-4, with a weak D call TRBD2 (5 bases). Germline-derived CDR1 and CDR2 are SEHNR and FQNEAQ (reference sequence). CDR3 size: 13 residues. Trimming removed 1 base at V and 5 bases at J, with 6 bases between.

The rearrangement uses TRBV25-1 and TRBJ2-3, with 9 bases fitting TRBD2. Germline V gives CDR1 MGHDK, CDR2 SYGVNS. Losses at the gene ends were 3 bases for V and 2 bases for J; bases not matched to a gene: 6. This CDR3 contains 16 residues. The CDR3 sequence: CASSETSGPYTDTQYF. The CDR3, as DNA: TGTGCCAGCAGTGAGACTAGCGGACCCTACACAGATACGCAGTATTTT.

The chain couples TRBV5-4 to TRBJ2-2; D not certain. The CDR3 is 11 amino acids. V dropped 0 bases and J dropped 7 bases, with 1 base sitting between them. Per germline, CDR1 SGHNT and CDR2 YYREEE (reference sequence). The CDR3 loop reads CASSLDGELFF. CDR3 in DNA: TGTGCCAGCAGCTTGGACGGGGAGCTGTTTTTT. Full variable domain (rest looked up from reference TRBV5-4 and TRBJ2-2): ETGVTQSPTHLIKTRGQQVTLRCSSQSGHNTVSWYQQALGQGPQFIFQYYREEENGRGNFPPRFSGLQFPNYSSELNVNALELDDSALYLCASSLDGELFFGEGSRLTVL.